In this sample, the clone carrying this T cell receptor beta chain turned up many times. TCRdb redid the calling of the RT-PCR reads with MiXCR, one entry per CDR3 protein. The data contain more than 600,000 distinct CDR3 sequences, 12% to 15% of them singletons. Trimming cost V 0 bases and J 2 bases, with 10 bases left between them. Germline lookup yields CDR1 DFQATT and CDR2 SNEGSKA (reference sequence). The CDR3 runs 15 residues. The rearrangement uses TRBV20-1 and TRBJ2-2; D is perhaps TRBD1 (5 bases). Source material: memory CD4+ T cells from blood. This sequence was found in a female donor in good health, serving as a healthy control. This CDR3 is CSARDSTVNTGELFF. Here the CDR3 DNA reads TGCAGTGCTAGAGATTCGACAGTCAACACCGGGGAGCTGTTTTTT.